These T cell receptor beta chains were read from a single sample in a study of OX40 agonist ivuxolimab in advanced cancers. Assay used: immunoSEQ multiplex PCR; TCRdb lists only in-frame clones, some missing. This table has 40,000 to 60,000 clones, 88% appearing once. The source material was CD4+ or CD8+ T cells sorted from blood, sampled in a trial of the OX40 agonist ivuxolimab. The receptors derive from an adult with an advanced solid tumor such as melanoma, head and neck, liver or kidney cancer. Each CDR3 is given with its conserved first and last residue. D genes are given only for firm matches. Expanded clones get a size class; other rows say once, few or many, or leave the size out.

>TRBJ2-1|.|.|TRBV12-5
CASGTTGRVRNEQFF
TGTGCTAGTGGAACCACTGGAAGGGTGAGGAATGAGCAGTTCTTC
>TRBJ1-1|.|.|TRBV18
CASSPLPDRTSEAFF
TGTGCCAGCTCACCACTACCGGACCGAACGTCTGAAGCTTTCTTT
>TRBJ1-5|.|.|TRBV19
CASKSLNQPQHF
TGTGCCAGTAAATCCTTAAATCAGCCCCAGCATTTT
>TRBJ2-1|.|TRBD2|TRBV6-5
CASSYSGLAGAEGQFF
TGTGCCAGCAGTTACTCTGGGCTAGCGGGGGCCGAGGGGCAGTTCTTC
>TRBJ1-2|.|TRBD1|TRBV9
CASSVVDRGQAGYGYTF
TGTGCCAGCAGCGTAGTGGACAGGGGGCAAGCAGGCTATGGCTACACCTTC
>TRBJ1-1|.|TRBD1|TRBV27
CASSLGTGGTEAFF
TGTGCCAGCAGTTTGGGGACAGGGGGTACTGAAGCTTTCTTT
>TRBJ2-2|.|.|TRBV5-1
CASSTEGGELFF
TGCGCCAGCAGTACCGAGGGCGGGGAGCTGTTTTTT
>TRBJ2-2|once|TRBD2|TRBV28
CASSASGRETFGGELFF
TGTGCCAGTTCTGCTAGCGGGAGGGAAACTTTTGGCGGGGAGCTGTTTTTT
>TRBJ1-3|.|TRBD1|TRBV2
CASNHRGLGNTIYF
TGTGCCAGCAACCACAGGGGGCTTGGAAACACCATATATTTT
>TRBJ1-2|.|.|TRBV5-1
CASSLPGGGGYTF
TGCGCCAGCAGCTTGCCCGGGGGCGGAGGCTACACCTTC
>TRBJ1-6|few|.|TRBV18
CASSHEPGTGNSPLHF
TGTGCCAGCTCGCACGAACCCGGGACGGGGAATTCACCCCTCCACTTT
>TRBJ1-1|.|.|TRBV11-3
CASSLGEGPSTEAFF
TGTGCCAGCAGCCTCGGGGAGGGGCCCAGCACTGAAGCTTTCTTT
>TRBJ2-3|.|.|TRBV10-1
CASSAHPQGDTQYF
TGCGCCAGCAGTGCTCACCCGCAGGGGGATACGCAGTATTTT
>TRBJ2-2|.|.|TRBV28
CASSLYRVATGELFF
TGTGCCAGCAGTTTGTATAGGGTGGCCACCGGGGAGCTGTTTTTT
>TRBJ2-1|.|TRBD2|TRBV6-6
CASSSLAATGEQFF
TGTGCCAGCAGTTCACTAGCGGCCACGGGGGAGCAGTTCTTC
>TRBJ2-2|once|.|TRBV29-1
CSVGQGLTGELFF
TGCAGCGTTGGACAGGGACTGACCGGGGAGCTGTTTTTT
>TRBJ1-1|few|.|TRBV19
CASSILVNTEAFF
TGTGCCAGTAGTATCTTAGTGAACACTGAAGCTTTCTTT
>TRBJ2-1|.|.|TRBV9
CASSVVGHNEQFF
TGTGCCAGCAGCGTAGTCGGACACAATGAGCAGTTCTTC
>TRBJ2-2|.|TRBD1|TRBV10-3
CASRGTGELFF
TGTGCCAGCAGGGGGACCGGGGAGCTGTTTTTT
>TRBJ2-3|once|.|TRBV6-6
CASSDTQYF
TGTGCCAGCAGTGATACGCAGTATTTT
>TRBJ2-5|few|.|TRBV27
CASSLQGREETQYF
TGTGCCAGCAGTTTGCAGGGAAGGGAAGAGACCCAGTACTTC
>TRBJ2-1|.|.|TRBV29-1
CSEGKGTLLFF
TGCAGCGAGGGAAAGGGGACCCTGTTGTTCTTC
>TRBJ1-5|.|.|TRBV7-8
CASSETGANNQPQHF
TGTGCCAGCAGCGAAACGGGGGCGAACAATCAGCCCCAGCATTTT
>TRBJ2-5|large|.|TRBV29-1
CSVEDARGRQETQYF
TGCAGCGTTGAAGATGCGAGGGGCAGGCAAGAGACCCAGTACTTC
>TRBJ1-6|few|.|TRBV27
CASSRNHSPLHF
TGTGCCAGCAGTCGAAACCATTCACCCCTCCACTTT
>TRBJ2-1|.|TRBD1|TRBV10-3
CAISGRDRVIDEQFF
TGTGCCATCAGTGGCCGGGACAGGGTAATCGATGAGCAGTTCTTC
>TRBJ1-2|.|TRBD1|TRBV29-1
CSVEGYRGGYGYTF
TGCAGCGTTGAAGGATACAGGGGTGGCTATGGCTACACCTTC
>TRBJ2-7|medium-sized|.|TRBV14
CASSQNPGPQPYEQYF
TGTGCCAGCAGCCAAAACCCGGGACCTCAGCCATACGAGCAGTACTTC
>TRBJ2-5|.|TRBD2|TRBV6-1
CASSEKFGTSGFLETQYF
TGTGCCAGCAGTGAAAAGTTTGGGACTAGCGGATTCCTGGAGACCCAGTACTTC
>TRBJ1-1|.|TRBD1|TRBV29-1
CSQGVRNTEAFF
TGCAGCCAGGGGGTGAGGAACACTGAAGCTTTCTTT
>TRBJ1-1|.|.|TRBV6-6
CASSPQGNTEAFF
TGTGCCAGCAGCCCACAGGGGAACACTGAAGCTTTCTTT
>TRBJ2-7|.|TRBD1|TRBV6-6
CASSYPTGVAYEQYF
TGTGCCAGCAGTTACCCCACAGGGGTGGCCTACGAGCAGTACTTC
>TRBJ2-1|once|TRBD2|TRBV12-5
CASAPGLAGVNEQFF
TGTGCTAGTGCCCCGGGACTAGCGGGAGTTAATGAGCAGTTCTTC
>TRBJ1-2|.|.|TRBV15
CATSRERANYGYTF
TGTGCCACCAGCAGAGAACGGGCTAACTATGGCTACACCTTC
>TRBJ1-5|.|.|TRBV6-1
CASNGRDSNQPQHF
TGTGCCAGCAACGGACGGGATAGCAATCAGCCCCAGCATTTT
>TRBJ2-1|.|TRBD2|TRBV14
CASSQRLAGGYNEQFF
TGTGCCAGCAGCCAAAGACTAGCGGGGGGCTACAATGAGCAGTTCTTC
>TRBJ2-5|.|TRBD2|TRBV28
CASSPGLAGAGETQYF
TGTGCCAGCAGTCCCGGACTAGCGGGAGCGGGAGAGACCCAGTACTTC
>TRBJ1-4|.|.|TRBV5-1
CASSQRPAEKLFF
TGCGCCAGCAGCCAACGACCCGCTGAAAAACTGTTTTTT
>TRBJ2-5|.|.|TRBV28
CASSLFRQGKEETQYF
TGTGCCAGCAGCCTCTTCCGACAAGGCAAGGAAGAGACCCAGTACTTC
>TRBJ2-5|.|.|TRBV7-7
CASSLGHKQETQYF
TGTGCTAGCAGCTTAGGCCACAAACAAGAGACCCAGTACTTC
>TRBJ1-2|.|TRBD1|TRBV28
CASMGPGGHYGYTF
TGTGCCAGCATGGGTCCAGGGGGACACTATGGCTACACCTTC
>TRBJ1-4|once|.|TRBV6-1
CASSRDGANEKLFF
TGTGCCAGCTCCCGGGATGGGGCTAATGAAAAACTGTTTTTT
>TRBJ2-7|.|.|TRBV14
CASSLGTASYEQYF
TGTGCCAGCAGCCTGGGAACAGCCTCCTACGAGCAGTACTTC
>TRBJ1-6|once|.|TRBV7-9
CASSSLGSPLHF
TGTGCCAGCAGCTCTCTTGGTTCACCCCTCCACTTT
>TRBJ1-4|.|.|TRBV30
CAWSVEGIKLFF
TGTGCCTGGAGTGTCGAAGGGATTAAACTGTTTTTT
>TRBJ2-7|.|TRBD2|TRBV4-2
CASSQDRLAGGEQYF
TGTGCCAGCAGCCAAGATCGGCTAGCGGGGGGCGAGCAGTACTTC
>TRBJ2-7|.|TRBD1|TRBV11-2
CASSTRDRKWGEQYF
TGTGCCAGCAGCACACGGGACAGGAAATGGGGGGAGCAGTACTTC
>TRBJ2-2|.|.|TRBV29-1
CSAREDTGELFF
TGCAGCGCCAGGGAGGACACCGGGGAGCTGTTTTTT
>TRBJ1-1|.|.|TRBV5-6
CASSVDAEAFF
TGTGCCAGCAGCGTAGATGCTGAAGCTTTCTTT
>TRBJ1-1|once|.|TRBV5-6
CASSFVGSGTEAFF
TGTGCCAGCAGCTTCGTCGGCAGCGGGACTGAAGCTTTCTTT
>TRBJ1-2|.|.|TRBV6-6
CASSYSGGVWRGYTF
TGTGCCAGCAGTTACAGCGGAGGGGTATGGCGTGGCTACACCTTC
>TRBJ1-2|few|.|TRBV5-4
CASSLASRDGYTF
TGTGCCAGCAGCCTGGCTTCGAGGGATGGCTACACCTTC
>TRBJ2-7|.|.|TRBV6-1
CASRNRDHEQYF
TGTGCCAGCAGGAACAGGGATCACGAGCAGTACTTC
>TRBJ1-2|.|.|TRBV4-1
CASSQVVSKFKLPMPTF
TGCGCCAGCAGCCAAGTGGTTAGCAAATTTAAGCTACCTATGCCCACCTTC